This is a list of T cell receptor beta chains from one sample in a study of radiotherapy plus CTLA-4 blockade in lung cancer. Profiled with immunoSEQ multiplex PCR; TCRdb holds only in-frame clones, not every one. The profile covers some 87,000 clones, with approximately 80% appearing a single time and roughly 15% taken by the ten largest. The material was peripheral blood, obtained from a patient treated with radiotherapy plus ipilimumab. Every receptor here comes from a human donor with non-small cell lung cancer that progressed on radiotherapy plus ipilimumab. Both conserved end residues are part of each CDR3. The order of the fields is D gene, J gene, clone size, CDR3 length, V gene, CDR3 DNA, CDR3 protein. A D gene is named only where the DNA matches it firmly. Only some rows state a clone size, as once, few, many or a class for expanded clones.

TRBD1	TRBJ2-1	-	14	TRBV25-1	TGTGCCAGCCAACTAGGGGGCCCCCACAATGAGCAGTTCTTC	CASQLGGPHNEQFF
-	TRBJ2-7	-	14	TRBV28	TGTGCCAGCAGGTTAGGGGGTACAACCTACGAGCAGTACTTC	CASRLGGTTYEQYF
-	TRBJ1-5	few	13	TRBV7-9	TGTGCCAGCAGCTCCGGGCCGGGGCAGCCCCAGCATTTT	CASSSGPGQPQHF
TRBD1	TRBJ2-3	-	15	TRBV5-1	TGCGCCAGCAGATGGACAGGGGACAGCACAGATACGCAGTATTTT	CASRWTGDSTDTQYF
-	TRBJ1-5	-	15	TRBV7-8	TGTGCCAGCAGCTTTTCAAGGGTCGGAAATCAGCCCCAGCATTTT	CASSFSRVGNQPQHF
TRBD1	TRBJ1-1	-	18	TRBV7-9	TGTGCCAGCAGCGCGTCCAGGGGGTTCTTCGCAATGAACACTGAAGCTTTCTTT	CASSASRGFFAMNTEAFF
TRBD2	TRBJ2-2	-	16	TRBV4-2	TGTGCCAGCAGCCAACGACTAGCGGGGGACACCGGGGAGCTGTTTTTT	CASSQRLAGDTGELFF
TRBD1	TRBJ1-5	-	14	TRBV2	TGTGCCAGCAGCGATGACAGGGAATACCAGCCCCAGCATTTT	CASSDDREYQPQHF
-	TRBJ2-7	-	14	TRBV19	TGTGCCAGTAGTCCCCGGGAGAGCTCCTACGAGCAGTACTTC	CASSPRESSYEQYF
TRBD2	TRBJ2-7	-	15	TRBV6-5	TGTGCCAGCAGTTACTCGATTAGCGGGCCCTACGAGCAGTACTTC	CASSYSISGPYEQYF
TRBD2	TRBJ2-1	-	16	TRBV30	TGTGCCTGGAGTGTACGGGCGGGAGGGCGCGATTATGAGCAGTTCTTC	CAWSVRAGGRDYEQFF
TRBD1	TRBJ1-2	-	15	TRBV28	TGTGCCAGCAGTGTTGCTGGACAGGGAATCTATGGCTACACCTTC	CASSVAGQGIYGYTF
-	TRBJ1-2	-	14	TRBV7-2	TGTGCCAGCAGCCTCGGACAGTTCTATGGGGGCTACACCTTC	CASSLGQFYGGYTF
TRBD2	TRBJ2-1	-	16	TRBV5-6	TGTGCCAGCAGCTTCAGGACTAGCGGTTCCTACAATGAGCAGTTCTTC	CASSFRTSGSYNEQFF
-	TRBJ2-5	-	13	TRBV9	TGTGCCAGCAGCCCCGGACCACAAGAGACCCAGTACTTC	CASSPGPQETQYF
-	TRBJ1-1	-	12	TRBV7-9	TGTGCCAGCAGCACATTGAACACTGAAGCTTTCTTT	CASSTLNTEAFF
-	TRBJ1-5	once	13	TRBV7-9	TGTGCCAGCAGCTCCGATGGGGACCGGACCCAGCATTTT	CASSSDGDRTQHF
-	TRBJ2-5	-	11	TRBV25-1	TGTGCCAGCAGTGAGGCTCTCGCCCAGTACTTC	CASSEALAQYF
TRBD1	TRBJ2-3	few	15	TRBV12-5	TGTGCTAGTGGTTTGGGGACAGGGGGGTCAGATACGCAGTATTTT	CASGLGTGGSDTQYF
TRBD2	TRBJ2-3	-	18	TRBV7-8	TGTGCCAGCAGCTTATTCGCACCGCGGGGGTTTACCACAGATACGCAGTATTTT	CASSLFAPRGFTTDTQYF
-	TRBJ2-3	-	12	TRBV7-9	TGTGCCAGCAACGGAGGCACAGATACGCAGTATTTT	CASNGGTDTQYF
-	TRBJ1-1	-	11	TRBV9	TGTGCCAGCAGCCGGGGCTCTGAAGCTTTCTTT	CASSRGSEAFF
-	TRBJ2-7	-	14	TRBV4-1	TGCGCCAGCAGCCAAGCGGGGTTAGCCTACGAGCAGTACTTC	CASSQAGLAYEQYF
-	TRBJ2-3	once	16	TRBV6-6	TGTGCCAGCAGCCTCCAAGTAATAGTGGCGGCAGATACGCAGTATTTT	CASSLQVIVAADTQYF
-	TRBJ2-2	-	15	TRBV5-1	TGCGCCAGCAGCTTGGTCGGTGTGCCCACCGGGGAGCTGTTTTTT	CASSLVGVPTGELFF
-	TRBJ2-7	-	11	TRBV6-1	TGTGCCAGCACCACCCTGGGCGAGCAGTACTTC	CASTTLGEQYF
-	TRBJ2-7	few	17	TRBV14	TGTGCCAGCAGCCAACTAGGGTCCGCGGGGCCGACCTACGAGCAGTACTTC	CASSQLGSAGPTYEQYF
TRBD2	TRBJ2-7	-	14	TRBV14	TGTGCCAGCAGCCGTAGCGGGGGGGCCCACGAGCAGTACTTC	CASSRSGGAHEQYF
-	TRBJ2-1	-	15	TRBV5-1	TGCGCCAGCAGCTTAGGGGGATTCTCCTACAATGAGCAGTTCTTC	CASSLGGFSYNEQFF
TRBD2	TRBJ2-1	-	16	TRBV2	TGTGCCAGCAGTGAAGCTCCAGCGGGAGGATACAATGAGCAGTTCTTC	CASSEAPAGGYNEQFF
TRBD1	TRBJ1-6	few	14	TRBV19	TGTGCCAGTAGTACTGGGACAGATAATTCACCCCTCCACTTT	CASSTGTDNSPLHF
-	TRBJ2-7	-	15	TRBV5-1	TGCGCCAGCAGTCCCGGGGCAGGAAGGGCCTACGAGCAGTACTTC	CASSPGAGRAYEQYF
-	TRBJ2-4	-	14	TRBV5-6	TGTGCCAGCAGCCCCCTTCAGGGTAGTGGCATTCAGTACTTC	CASSPLQGSGIQYF
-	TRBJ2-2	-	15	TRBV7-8	TGTGCCAGCAGCCCAGGTTGGCGCGACACCGGGGAGCTGTTTTTT	CASSPGWRDTGELFF
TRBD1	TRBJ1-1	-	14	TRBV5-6	TGTGCCAGCAGCTTGGGACAGGGGGCTTCTGAAGCTTTCTTT	CASSLGQGASEAFF
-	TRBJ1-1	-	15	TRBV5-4	TGTGCCAGCAGCGGGAAGGTGCAAGGGAACACTGAAGCTTTCTTT	CASSGKVQGNTEAFF
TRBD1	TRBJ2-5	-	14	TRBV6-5	TGTGCCAGCAGCGGGACAGGGGGTGATGAGACCCAGTACTTC	CASSGTGGDETQYF
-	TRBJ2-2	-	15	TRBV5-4	TGTGCCAGCAGCTTGAGGACTGAGAACACCGGGGAGCTGTTTTTT	CASSLRTENTGELFF
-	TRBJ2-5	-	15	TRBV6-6	TGTGCCAGCACCGAGGGTAGCGGCCTCCAAGAGACCCAGTACTTC	CASTEGSGLQETQYF
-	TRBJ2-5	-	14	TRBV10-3	TGTGCCATCAGTGACTCCCGGGCACAAGAGACCCAGTACTTC	CAISDSRAQETQYF
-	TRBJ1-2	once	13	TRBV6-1	TGTGCCAGCACCGAGGGGAAGGACGGCGGCTACACCTTC	CASTEGKDGGYTF
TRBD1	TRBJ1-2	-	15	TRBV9	TGTGCCAGCAGCACACAACTACAGGGGAACTATGGCTACACCTTC	CASSTQLQGNYGYTF
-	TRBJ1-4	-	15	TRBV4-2	TGTGCCAGCAGCCAAGATGGGTCAGGGGTCGAAAAACTGTTTTTT	CASSQDGSGVEKLFF
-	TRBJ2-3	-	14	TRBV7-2	TGTGCCAGCAGCTTAGCTATTAGCAAGCACACGCAGTATTTT	CASSLAISKHTQYF
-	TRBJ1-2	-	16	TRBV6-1	TGTGCCAGCAGTGAAGTCGTCGGGGTCTTAAACTATGGCTACACCTTC	CASSEVVGVLNYGYTF
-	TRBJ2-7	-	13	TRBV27	TGTGCCAGCAGTTTGGGTCGCTCCTACGAGCAGTACTTC	CASSLGRSYEQYF
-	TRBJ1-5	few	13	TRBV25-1	TGTGCCAGCAGTTTGTCCAGCGGAAAGCCCCAGCATTTT	CASSLSSGKPQHF
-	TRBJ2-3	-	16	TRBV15	TGTGCCACCAGCAGAGTTCCCGGGTCCTTCACAGATACGCAGTATTTT	CATSRVPGSFTDTQYF
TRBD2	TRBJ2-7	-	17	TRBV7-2	TGTGCCAGCAGCCCGCGGACTAGCGGGGGTATCGTGTACGAGCAGTACTTC	CASSPRTSGGIVYEQYF
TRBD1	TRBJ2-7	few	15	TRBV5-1	TGCGCCAGCAGGAAGGGACAGGTCGTGGGCTACGAGCAGTACTTC	CASRKGQVVGYEQYF
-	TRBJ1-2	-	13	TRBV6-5	TGTGCCAGCAGTTACTCGGGGGTTTATGGCTACACCTTC	CASSYSGVYGYTF
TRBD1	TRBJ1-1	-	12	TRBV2	TGTGCCAGCAGGCGGACAGGTACTGAAGCTTTCTTT	CASRRTGTEAFF
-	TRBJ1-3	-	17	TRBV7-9	TGTGCCAGTCAGGGACCGATCGGACACCACTCTGGAAACACCATATATTTT	CASQGPIGHHSGNTIYF
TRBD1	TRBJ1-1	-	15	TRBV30	TGTGCCTGGATCCCGAAGGACAGGGGGAACACTGAAGCTTTCTTT	CAWIPKDRGNTEAFF
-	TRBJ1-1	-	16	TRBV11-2	TGTGCCAGCAGCTCGTACAAGACAGACATGAACACTGAAGCTTTCTTT	CASSSYKTDMNTEAFF
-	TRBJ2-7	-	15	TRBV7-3	TGTGCCAGCAGCCTTGGGGCAGGCAGCTCCTACGAGCAGTACTTC	CASSLGAGSSYEQYF
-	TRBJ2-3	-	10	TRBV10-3	TGTGCCGTCGGGCAGGATACGCAGTATTTT	CAVGQDTQYF